This entry concerns a single T cell receptor (beta chain). Its specificity is not known. This record belongs to a study of shared clonotypes between healthy human individuals. Study results and limitations: Represented diversity (both genetic and exposure-history) was limited by the small number of donors.

The authors distributed each subset's genomic DNA evenly over several immunoSEQ plates. TCRdb's table, derived via immunoSEQ multiplex PCR, lists solely in-frame clones and lacks some. The data hold roughly 1.4 million clones, with about 98.5% observed a single time. Recent acute infections and vaccinations were absent in the healthy HIV-negative adult donors. Subsets obtained from CD4+ cells comprised CD45RA+ naive and CD45RA-negative memory cells. Germline V lookup: CDR1 KGHSH, CDR2 LQKENI. V dropped 0 bases and J dropped 4 bases, with 15 bases sitting between them. The CDR3 has 16 amino acids. The source is a man younger than 40 in good health. The sample consisted of naive CD4+ T cells sorted from blood. Subset denoted: CD45RA+ positively selected. The rearrangement links TRBV18 to TRBJ1-1; D possibly corresponds to TRBD1 (5 bases). Here the CDR3 DNA reads TGTGCCAGCTCACCACCGGGGGGGACGGTGGGCACTGAAGCTTTCTTT. Its translation is CASSPPGGTVGTEAFF. Drawing the rest from reference TRBV18 and TRBJ1-1, the complete variable domain is NAGVMQNPRHLVRRRGQEARLRCSPMKGHSHVYWYRQLPEEGLKFMVYLQKENIIDESGMPKERFSAEFPKEGPSILRIQQVVRGDSAAYFCASSPPGGTVGTEAFFGQGTRLTVV.